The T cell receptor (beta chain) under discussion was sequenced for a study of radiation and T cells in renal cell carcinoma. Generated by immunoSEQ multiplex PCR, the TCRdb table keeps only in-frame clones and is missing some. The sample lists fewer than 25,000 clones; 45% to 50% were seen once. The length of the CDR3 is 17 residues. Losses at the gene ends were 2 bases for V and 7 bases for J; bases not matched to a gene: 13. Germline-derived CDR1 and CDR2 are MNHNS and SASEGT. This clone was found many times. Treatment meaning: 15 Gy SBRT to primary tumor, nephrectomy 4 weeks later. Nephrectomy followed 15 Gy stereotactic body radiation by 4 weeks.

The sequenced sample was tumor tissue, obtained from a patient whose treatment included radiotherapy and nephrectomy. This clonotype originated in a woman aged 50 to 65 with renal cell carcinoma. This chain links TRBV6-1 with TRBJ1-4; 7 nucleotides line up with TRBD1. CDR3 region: CASSERRRTGWAEKLFF. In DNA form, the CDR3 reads TGTGCCAGCAGTGAAAGACGTCGGACAGGCTGGGCTGAAAAACTGTTTTTT.